This T cell receptor beta chain was captured in a study of cytomegalovirus exposure and HLA in healthy donors. Across the whole study: The roughly 700 first-cohort repertoires and the 120 or so validation repertoires shared the same platform, a later analysis reported.

Study observations and caveats: Cytomegalovirus association was assigned to over 150 TCR beta chains. High specificity and sensitivity for cytomegalovirus status were reported for the classifier.

To note about this clone: The target antigen is unknown.

The V gene's germline CDR1 is SEHNR and CDR2 FQNEAQ (reference sequence). The CDR3 extends over 14 amino acids. Deletions cut 1 base from V and 1 base from J, with 7 bases between. Clones were sequenced by immunoSEQ multiplex PCR, and TCRdb holds only the in-frame ones, with some missing. The profile shows 150,000 to 200,000 clones, around 92% of them singletons. Separation from the approximately 710-subject first cohort characterized the approximately 120-subject validation cohort, to which the donors belonged. This clonotype was sampled from a man aged 18 to 30 in good health and CMV-seropositive. V gene TRBV7-9 combines with J gene TRBJ1-1; the D gene is possibly TRBD1 (5 bases). Sample: PBMCs. The CDR3 sequence is CASSLGQRNTEAFF. The DNA for the CDR3 is TGTGCCAGCAGCTTAGGACAGCGGAACACTGAAGCTTTCTTT.